This TCR beta chain was observed in a study of shared clonotypes between healthy human individuals. Study results and limitations: Incompleteness in sorted-subset sequencing, despite large depth, was shown by rarefaction.

Libraries were prepared by immunoSEQ multiplex PCR; TCRdb keeps only in-frame clonotypes and omits some of them. Here the sample spans 1 million to 1.2 million clones, 60% to 85% being singletons. For this clone: Its antigen is unknown.

The CDR3 spans 15 residues. The V and J ends lost 7 bases and 2 bases respectively, with 17 bases between them. The germline gives CDR1 MNHEY, CDR2 SVGAGI. This sequence originates from a young man in good health. Some clones in this sample may be carry-over from other donors' samples. Specimen: memory CD4+ T cells from PBMCs. Stated subset: CD45RA-negative fraction. This chain joins TRBV6-5 and TRBJ1-2, with D perhaps matching TRBD1 (5 bases). As DNA, the CDR3 is TGTGCCAGCAAGGGACGGGACGGAGACAACTATGGCTACACCTTC. This gives the protein CASKGRDGDNYGYTF.